This TCR beta chain emerged from a study of CD8 T cells in ankylosing spondylitis. Making the TCR beta libraries involved quantitative 5'-RACE with molecular barcodes. TCRdb analysed the 5' RACE reads with MiXCR anew, one entry per CDR3 protein. This table holds a few hundred thousand distinct CDR3 sequences, more than 15% found once. This clonotype was observed many times. The CDR3 length is 14 residues. Germline V gene sequence: CDR1 ENHRY, CDR2 SYGVKD. The ends lost 2 bases at V and 3 bases at J; junction bases unmatched: 0. Specimen: blood, either unsorted or a sorted T cell fraction (not recorded which). The gene calls are TRBV10-3 and TRBJ2-3; 9 positions match TRBD2. This receptor was obtained from a male donor with ankylosing spondylitis or in good health (not recorded which). In DNA, the CDR3 is TGTGCCATCAGTGAGGGACTAGCGACAGATACGCAGTATTTT. Translated, it gives CAISEGLATDTQYF.